The source of this T cell receptor (beta chain) is a study of Ad26.COV2.S vaccination and SARS-CoV-2 variants. Treatment reported: around 19 received Ad26.COV2.S at low or high dose, single or two shots; about 5 received placebo; per-sample allocation not given. Each sample was drawn 63 days after the first injection (of vaccine or placebo). An 18-55-year-old adult in Boston served as donor. With regard to this clone: Its antigen is not known.

Study observations and caveats: TCR breadth and depth estimates may have understated total T cell responses.

Using immunoSEQ multiplex PCR, the repertoire was profiled, and TCRdb retains in-frame clones only, with some absent. The data hold 250,000 or so clones, with 87% observed a single time. The V gene lost 5 bases and the J gene lost 0 bases, with 11 bases spanning the gap. From germline, CDR1 is SGHTA and CDR2 FQGTGA. The CDR3 has 15 residues. The chain is built from TRBV7-3 and TRBJ2-1, with D perhaps matching TRBD1 (6 bases). Source: peripheral blood, taken in a trial of Ad26.COV2.S vaccine versus placebo. The clonotype originates from a person aged 18 to 65 who received the Ad26.COV2.S COVID-19 vaccine or a placebo. The CDR3 DNA is TGTGCCAGCAGCGACAGGTTAAGCTCCTACAATGAGCAGTTCTTC. Translation: CASSDRLSSYNEQFF.